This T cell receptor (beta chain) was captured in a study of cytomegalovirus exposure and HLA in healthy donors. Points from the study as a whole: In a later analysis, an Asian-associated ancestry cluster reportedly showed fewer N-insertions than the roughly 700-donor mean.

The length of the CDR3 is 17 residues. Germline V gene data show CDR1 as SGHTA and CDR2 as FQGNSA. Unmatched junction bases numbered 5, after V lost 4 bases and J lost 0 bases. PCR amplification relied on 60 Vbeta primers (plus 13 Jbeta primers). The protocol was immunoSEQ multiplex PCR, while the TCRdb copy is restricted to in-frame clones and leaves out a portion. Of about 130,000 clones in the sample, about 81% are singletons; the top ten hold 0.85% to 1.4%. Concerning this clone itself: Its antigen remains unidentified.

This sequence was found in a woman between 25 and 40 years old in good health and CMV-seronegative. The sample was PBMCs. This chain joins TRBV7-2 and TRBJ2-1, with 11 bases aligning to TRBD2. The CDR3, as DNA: TGTGCCAGCAGCTCGCTGGGACTAGCGGTCTCCTACAATGAGCAGTTCTTC. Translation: CASSSLGLAVSYNEQFF.